Listed below are T cell receptor beta chains from one sample, sequenced in a study of T cell responses to AZD1222 COVID-19 vaccine. Using immunoSEQ multiplex PCR, the repertoire was profiled, and TCRdb retains in-frame clones only, with some absent. This table has fewer than 120,000 clones, roughly 92% appearing once. The sample in question was peripheral blood, obtained 28 days after the second AZD1222 dose. All receptors come from an adult who received the AZD1222 COVID-19 vaccine. CDR3s include the opening cysteine and the closing phenylalanine or tryptophan. Expanded clones get a size class; other rows say once, few or many, or leave the size out.

J | V | size | CDR3
TRBJ1-1 | TRBV4-2 | once | CASSQDRDFEAFF
TRBJ2-7 | TRBV14 | NA | CASSQELGGEQYF
TRBJ1-4 | TRBV7-2 | NA | CASSLRWEATNEKLFF
TRBJ1-2 | TRBV18 | NA | CASSPGRETGYTF
TRBJ2-7 | TRBV5-4 | NA | CASSRRDRAYEQYF
TRBJ2-2 | TRBV28 | NA | CASFPRGTGELFF
TRBJ2-7 | TRBV6-2/TRBV6-3 | NA | CASSWLVRVPSYEQYF
TRBJ1-5 | TRBV6-1 | NA | CASSDGQGELPQHF
TRBJ1-2 | TRBV10-3 | once | CAISEDVVGTTDGYTF
TRBJ2-7 | TRBV30 | NA | CAWSTRGYEQYF
TRBJ2-1 | TRBV7-6 | NA | CASSAPRTGYNEQFF
TRBJ2-2 | TRBV5-1 | NA | CASSLASGGGGELFF
TRBJ1-1 | TRBV19 | NA | CASSMFRGDTEAFF
TRBJ2-1 | TRBV5-1 | NA | CASSLEFAGRAHNEQFF
TRBJ2-7 | TRBV5-1 | NA | CASSLGAGGDEQYF
TRBJ2-7 | TRBV12-3/TRBV12-4 | NA | CASSAGTYEQYF
TRBJ2-1 | TRBV19 | NA | CASSTGPTSDEQFF
TRBJ1-5 | TRBV19 | NA | CASTNGAGARHF
TRBJ1-2 | TRBV2 | NA | CATLWDRGRGGYTF
TRBJ1-4 | TRBV3-1/TRBV3-2 | NA | CASSQEIGQGAVKLFF
TRBJ1-2 | TRBV10-3 | NA | CAISGQGGGLSGYTF
TRBJ2-5 | TRBV7-2 | NA | CASSSWTGGGETQYF
TRBJ1-2 | TRBV4-2 | NA | CASSQALGAPNGYGYTF
TRBJ2-1 | TRBV27 | once | CASSFRGAYEQFF
TRBJ2-7 | TRBV27 | NA | CASSLLGPEPYEQYF
TRBJ1-3 | TRBV4-1 | few | CASSQDVFGGGFYSGNTIYF
TRBJ1-5 | TRBV18 | NA | CASSPGTGIQPQHF
TRBJ1-2 | TRBV14 | NA | CASSPTYGYTF
TRBJ1-1 | TRBV3-1/TRBV3-2 | NA | CASSDLAEAFF
TRBJ2-2 | TRBV6-4 | NA | CASSGTGETGELFF
TRBJ1-1 | TRBV6-5 | NA | CASMGSTEAFF
TRBJ2-3 | TRBV3-1/TRBV3-2 | once | CASSQATSGGADTQYF
TRBJ2-7 | TRBV9 | once | CASSVLAGAYEQYF
TRBJ2-7 | TRBV5-4 | NA | CASSPGLAGAYEQYF
TRBJ2-5 | TRBV28 | NA | CASTPQGSGTQYF
TRBJ2-7 | TRBV9 | NA | CASSVELASYEQYF
TRBJ1-4 | TRBV5-1 | NA | CASSLLRATNEKLFF
TRBJ2-3 | TRBV11-1 | NA | CASSPRFAGSTDTQYF
TRBJ1-5 | TRBV19 | NA | CASSSPGLGQPQHF
TRBJ2-3 | TRBV10-2 | NA | CASSELSLSTDTQYF
TRBJ1-3 | TRBV9 | NA | CASTQGQSSGNTIYF
TRBJ2-2 | TRBV24-1 | medium-sized | CATSGHRDTGELFF
TRBJ2-2 | TRBV9 | NA | CASIRLSNTGELFF
TRBJ2-2 | TRBV6-2/TRBV6-3 | NA | CASSRGALNTGELFF
TRBJ2-5 | TRBV5-1 | NA | CASSIGQGARQETQYF
TRBJ2-5 | TRBV5-1 | NA | CASSLRGQGAGETQYF
TRBJ1-1 | TRBV6-5 | NA | CASRPGQYTEAFF
TRBJ1-1 | TRBV7-8 | NA | CASSFTMNTEAFF
TRBJ1-5 | TRBV4-1 | NA | CASSGRDIHQPQHF
TRBJ2-7 | TRBV7-9 | NA | CASSLPIWGEQYF